This TCR beta chain was sequenced in a study of CD8 T cells in ankylosing spondylitis. General observations from the study: Roughly eight highly homologous variants made up a TCR beta motif that seemed to typify ankylosing spondylitis blood. Within peripheral blood, clones linked to disease were CD8+ and relatively rare.

The V end was cut by 5 bases, the J end by 4 bases, with 9 bases between. CDR3 size: 12 residues. From the 5' RACE reads, TCRdb called clonotypes with MiXCR, one entry per CDR3 protein. The table records about 220,000 distinct CDR3 sequences, more than 5.5% of them present only once. This clonotype appeared a few times. Its antigen remains unidentified. This clonotype was obtained from a male donor with ankylosing spondylitis. J is TRBJ2-7 and V is TRBV12-3 or TRBV12-4; possibly TRBD1 for D (6 bases). What was sequenced was blood, either unsorted or a sorted T cell fraction (not recorded which). CDR3 residues: CASSITGYEQYF. The DNA of the CDR3 is TGTGCCAGCAGTATAACAGGGTACGAGCAGTACTTC.